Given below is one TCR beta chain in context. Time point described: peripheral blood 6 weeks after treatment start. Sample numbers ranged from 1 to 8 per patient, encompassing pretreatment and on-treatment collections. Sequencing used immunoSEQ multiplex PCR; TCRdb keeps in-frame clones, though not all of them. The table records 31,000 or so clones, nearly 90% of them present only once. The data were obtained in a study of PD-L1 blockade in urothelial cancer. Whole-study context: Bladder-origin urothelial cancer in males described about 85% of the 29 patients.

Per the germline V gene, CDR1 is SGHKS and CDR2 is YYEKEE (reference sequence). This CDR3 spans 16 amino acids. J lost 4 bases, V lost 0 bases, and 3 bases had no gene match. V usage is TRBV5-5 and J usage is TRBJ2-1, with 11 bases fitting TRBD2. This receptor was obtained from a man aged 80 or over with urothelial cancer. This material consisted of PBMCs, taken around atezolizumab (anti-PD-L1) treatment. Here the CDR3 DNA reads TGTGCCAGCAGCTTGGGACTAGCGGGGTCGTACAATGAGCAGTTCTTC. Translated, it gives CASSLGLAGSYNEQFF.